Presented here are 30 T cell receptor beta chains from one specimen sequenced in a study of blood T cell repertoires in COVID-19. This table comes from immunoSEQ multiplex PCR, and its TCRdb copy is limited to in-frame clones, with some not included. This table has roughly 130,000 clones, 84% appearing once. The sample was peripheral blood. Receptor source: a woman in her thirties who had recovered from COVID-19.

The rearrangement joins TRBV5-4 to TRBJ2-5, with D unresolved. The germline V gene has CDR1 SGHNT and CDR2 YYREEE (reference sequence). The CDR3 consists of 13 residues. Trimming stripped 3 bases from V and 1 base from J, with 7 bases between. The CDR3 nucleotides read TGTGCCAGCAGCTCCAGAGGCCAAGAGACCCAGTACTTC. Translation: CASSSRGQETQYF.

V usage is TRBV5-1 and J usage is TRBJ2-2, with 7 positions matching TRBD2. J gave up 6 bases and V 0 bases, and 5 bases lay outside the gene matches. Germline loops: CDR1 SGHRS, CDR2 YFSETQ. The CDR3 is 15 residues long. The CDR3 DNA sequence: TGCGCCAGCAGCTTGGATGGCGGGGGTGCCGGGGAGCTGTTTTTT. Translation gives CASSLDGGGAGELFF.

The sample holds one count of this clone. The DNA for the CDR3 is TGCAGCGTTGAAGATCTGGGCATGAGTTCTGGGGCCAACGTCCTGACTTTC. It encodes CSVEDLGMSSGANVLTF. The V gene is TRBV29-1, the J gene TRBJ2-6; no reliable D call. This CDR3 has 17 amino acids. CDR1 is SQVTM and CDR2 is ANQGSEA in the germline V gene. V was pared by 0 bases and J by 1 base, with 13 bases between.

The rearrangement joins TRBV27 to TRBJ2-3; TRBD1 aligns across 12 bases. The CDR3 covers 18 residues. Trimming took 3 bases from V and 4 from J; bases not matched to a gene: 11. Germline CDR1 MNHEY, CDR2 SMNVEV (reference sequence). The DNA for the CDR3 is TGTGCCAGCAGTTTTATCGGGAACCGGGACAGGGGGCCAGATACGCAGTATTTT. Translation: CASSFIGNRDRGPDTQYF.

This clone was detected once. The chain recombines TRBV12-2 with TRBJ2-2; whether TRBD2, the table's D call, matches the DNA was not checked. TRBV12-2 is labeled a pseudogene. The CDR3 has 22 amino acids. DNA of the CDR3: TGTGCAAGTCGCCTGGCCGGCACCTCTCAGAGGACTAGCGGGGGAGACACCGGGGAGCTGTTTTTT. Translated, it gives CASRLAGTSQRTSGGDTGELFF.

This clone showed up just once. This chain links TRBV12-3 or TRBV12-4 with TRBJ2-1, with a weak D call TRBD2 (6 bases). The CDR3 is made up of 13 amino acids. V dropped 4 bases and J dropped 2 bases, with 6 bases sitting between them. The CDR3 here is CASSWGAYNEQFF. The CDR3 bases are TGTGCCAGCAGTTGGGGGGCCTACAATGAGCAGTTCTTC.

The V call is TRBV18, the J call TRBJ2-3; no clear D. In germline, CDR1 is KGHSH, CDR2 LQKENI. V was cut by 6 bases and J by 0 bases, with 4 bases left in between. CDR3 length: 12 residues. Written as DNA, the CDR3 is TGTGCCAGCTCGACAAGCACAGATACGCAGTATTTT. Translated, it gives CASSTSTDTQYF.

The rearrangement joins TRBV27 to TRBJ1-2, with D possibly matching TRBD1 (6 bases). CDR1 MNHEY and CDR2 SMNVEV come from the germline V gene (reference sequence). The length of the CDR3 is 15 residues. The V and J ends lost 3 bases and 4 bases respectively, with 15 bases between them. CDR3: CASSFVQGGFYGYTF. The CDR3 DNA sequence: TGTGCCAGCAGTTTTGTACAGGGTGGATTCTATGGCTACACCTTC.

By share of the sample, this clone is medium-sized. The chain joins TRBV5-4 to TRBJ1-2; 8 bases align to TRBD1. Looked up from germline, CDR1 is SGHNT and CDR2 is YYREEE (reference sequence). The V segment lost 4 bases and the J segment 5 bases; nucleotides outside the gene matches: 13. The CDR3 contains 16 residues. In DNA form, the CDR3 reads TGTGCCAGCAGCCCAATGACCGGACAGGGATGGTATGGCTACACCTTC. Residues: CASSPMTGQGWYGYTF.

This chain connects TRBV5-8 to TRBJ2-7, with D perhaps TRBD2 (5 bases). V lost 5 bases to trimming and J lost 4 bases, with 16 bases between them. CDR1 SGHTS and CDR2 YDEGEE come from the germline V gene. There are 14 residues in the CDR3. The chain's CDR3 is CASSFGVDRYEQYF. As DNA, the CDR3 is TGTGCCAGCAGTTTCGGGGTAGACCGGTACGAGCAGTACTTC.

The rearrangement links TRBV1 to TRBJ1-2. TRBV1 represents a pseudogene. This CDR3 has 12 residues. The CDR3 here is CTSRRAPEGYTF. CDR3 nucleotides: TGCACCAGCAGGCGGGCTCCGGAGGGCTACACCTTC.

The chain employs TRBV6-1 and TRBJ2-3; D gene uncertain. Trimming took off 2 bases at V and 4 bases at J, with 13 bases between the two ends. The length of the CDR3 is 15 residues. In germline, CDR1 is MNHNS, CDR2 SASEGT. The CDR3 here is CASSESLLKADTQYF. The CDR3 bases are TGTGCCAGCAGTGAAAGCCTGCTCAAAGCAGATACGCAGTATTTT.

The chain recombines TRBV12-3 or TRBV12-4 with TRBJ2-1; 7 bases match TRBD2. This CDR3 contains 10 residues. V shed 6 bases, J shed 10 bases, and the junction held 0 bases outside the gene matches. Here the CDR3 DNA reads TGTGCCAGCAGACTAGCGGAGCAGTTCTTC. Protein product: CASRLAEQFF.

The chain links TRBV3-1 (or the pseudogene TRBV3-2) to TRBJ1-5; unclear D gene. The length of the CDR3 is 13 residues. V lost 4 bases and J lost 3, with 7 bases in between. Germline values: CDR1 LGHDT, CDR2 YNNKEL (reference sequence). The CDR3 region is CASSPGPNQPQHF. CDR3 sequence (DNA): TGTGCCAGCAGCCCAGGTCCCAATCAGCCCCAGCATTTT.

V and J are TRBV3-1 (or the pseudogene TRBV3-2) and TRBJ2-7; D call uncertain. The CDR3 is 13 amino acids. Germline assignment: CDR1 LGHDT and CDR2 YNNKEL (reference sequence). V lost 4 bases, J lost 7 bases, and 14 bases lay in between. The CDR3 DNA reads as TGTGCCAGCAGCCTTTCCCCCCCTAGGGAGCAGTACTTC. It yields the protein CASSLSPPREQYF.

The chain uses TRBV4-1 and TRBJ2-1; weak D call: TRBD2 (5 bases). Germline CDR1 and CDR2: MGHRA and YSYEKL. The CDR3 sequence is 13 residues long. The V end lost 5 bases, the J end lost 8 bases, and 13 bases lay between the germline ends. The CDR3 coding sequence is TGCGCCAGCAGCGTAGGCCGAGGGTATGAGCAGTTCTTC. Its translation is CASSVGRGYEQFF.

This chain joins TRBV20-1 and TRBJ2-1; no firm D call. Per the germline V gene, CDR1 is DFQATT and CDR2 is SNEGSKA (reference sequence). V gave up 3 bases and J gave up 5 bases, with 8 bases separating them. CDR3 size: 12 residues. CDR3 in amino acids: CSASGLNNEQFF. The CDR3 region has the DNA TGCAGTGCTAGTGGTCTAAACAATGAGCAGTTCTTC.

There are a few counts of this clone. The J gene is TRBJ2-1, the V gene TRBV19; 9 nucleotides line up with TRBD1. V was clipped by 7 bases and J by 8 bases; unmatched bases: 6. In germline, CDR1 is LNHDA, CDR2 SQIVND (reference sequence). The CDR3 covers 13 residues. CDR3 sequence reads: CASKQGARHEQFF. CDR3 coding DNA: TGTGCCAGTAAACAGGGGGCGCGACATGAGCAGTTCTTC.

This chain connects TRBV19 to TRBJ1-5; D ambiguous. V lost 5 bases to trimming and J lost 12 bases, with 20 bases between them. Germline V CDR1 and CDR2: LNHDA, SQIVND (reference sequence). The CDR3 has 14 residues. The CDR3 region has the DNA TGTGCCAGTAGTCCCCAAATCGCGGCCCCGGTCCAGCATTTT. It specifies CASSPQIAAPVQHF.

The chain combines TRBV13 with TRBJ1-4; weak D call: TRBD1 (5 bases). The CDR3 consists of 14 residues. Trimming pared 7 bases from V and 3 bases from J, leaving 12 bases between. In germline, CDR1 is PRHDT, CDR2 FYEKMQ (reference sequence). The CDR3 here is CASIQQGSNEKLFF. The CDR3 bases are TGTGCCAGCATCCAGCAGGGATCTAATGAAAAACTGTTTTTT.

The gene calls are TRBV9 and TRBJ1-6; TRBD1 matches 7 bases. J was trimmed by 8 bases and V by 3 bases; bases with no gene match: 5. CDR3 length: 14 residues. In germline, CDR1 is SGDLS, CDR2 YYNGEE. The CDR3 is CASSEGASYSPLHF. The CDR3 DNA is TGTGCCAGCAGCGAGGGGGCTTCCTATTCACCCCTCCACTTT.

V gene TRBV18 combines with J gene TRBJ2-7, with TRBD1 matching over 7 bases. This CDR3 is 18 amino acids long. Germline trimming cut 5 bases from V and 2 bases from J; bases unmatched to any gene: 18. Germline V gene data show CDR1 as KGHSH and CDR2 as LQKENI. The CDR3 nucleotides are TGTGCCAGCTCAGCGACTCCCGGGACAGCAGCTTGGACCTACGAGCAGTACTTC. Its translation is CASSATPGTAAWTYEQYF.

The chain recombines TRBV3-1 (or the pseudogene TRBV3-2) with TRBJ2-1; TRBD2 matches at 10 bases. In germline, CDR1 is LGHDT, CDR2 YNNKEL (reference sequence). The length of the CDR3 is 14 residues. With 8 bases clipped from V and 5 bases from J, the junction kept 6 bases outside the gene matches. This CDR3 reads CASALAGRDNEQFF. CDR3 in DNA: TGTGCCAGCGCACTAGCGGGGAGAGACAATGAGCAGTTCTTC.

The rearrangement links TRBV27 to TRBJ1-1; possibly TRBD1 for D (5 bases). The germline gives CDR1 MNHEY, CDR2 SMNVEV (reference sequence). This CDR3 comprises 14 residues. V was cut by 6 bases and J by 1 base, with 12 bases left in between. CDR3 amino acids: CASSRRGQNTEAFF. CDR3 DNA: TGTGCCAGCAGCCGACGTGGACAGAACACTGAAGCTTTCTTT.

This clone was counted between two and nine times. The V and J genes are TRBV2 and TRBJ2-3; unclear D gene. Trimming stripped 6 bases from V and 1 base from J, with 5 bases between. The germline gives CDR1 SNHLY, CDR2 FYNNEI. The CDR3 runs to 12 residues. Written as DNA, the CDR3 is TGTGCCAGCAGGCGCGGCACAGATACGCAGTATTTT. Translated: CASRRGTDTQYF. Based on the CDR3 plus reference TRBV2 and TRBJ2-3, the full variable domain is EPEVTQTPSHQVTQMGQEVILRCVPISNHLYFYWYRQILGQKVEFLVSFYNNEISEKSEIFDDQFSVERPDGSNFTLKIRSTKLEDSAMYFCASRRGTDTQYFGPGTRLTVL.

In its sample, this clone was seen once. J is TRBJ2-1 and V is TRBV5-1; 14 bases line up with TRBD2. The CDR3 contains 14 residues. CDR1 is SGHRS and CDR2 is YFSETQ in the germline V gene. The V gene end was trimmed by 6 bases and the J gene end by 7 bases; junction bases not matched to a gene: 3. The CDR3 region is CASKTSGGANEQFF. The CDR3 DNA is TGCGCCAGCAAGACTAGCGGGGGGGCAAATGAGCAGTTCTTC.

This clone has a handful of counts. The chain is built from TRBV2 and TRBJ2-5; TRBD1 matches at 9 bases. Germline CDR1 reads SNHLY; CDR2 reads FYNNEI. CDR3 length: 16 amino acids. The V gene end was trimmed by 2 bases and the J gene end by 4 bases; junction bases not matched to a gene: 8. This CDR3 is CASSEWGTGRRETQYF. CDR3 in DNA: TGTGCCAGCAGTGAATGGGGGACAGGGCGGAGAGAGACCCAGTACTTC.

In its sample, this clone was seen once. The chain is built from TRBV4-1 and TRBJ2-3; maybe TRBD1 (6 bases). Deletions cut 2 bases from V and 7 bases from J, with 19 bases between. The CDR3 spans 16 residues. Per germline, CDR1 MGHRA and CDR2 YSYEKL. CDR3: CASSQPRQAGHHTQYF. The CDR3 DNA sequence: TGCGCCAGCAGCCAACCCCGACAGGCTGGGCACCATACGCAGTATTTT.

The CDR3 DNA reads TGTGCCAGCAGCCTGGGACAGGGGACAACTGAAGCTTTCTTT. This gives the protein CASSLGQGTTEAFF. The chain combines TRBV5-4 with TRBJ1-1; 10 nucleotides align to TRBD1. V gave up 4 bases and J gave up 5 bases; unmatched junction bases: 5. CDR1 is SGHNT and CDR2 is YYREEE in the germline V gene (reference sequence). The CDR3 extends over 14 amino acids.

The CDR3 nucleotides are TGTGCCGGAACAGGGGGCGACTATGGCTACACCTTC. This encodes CAGTGGDYGYTF. The chain combines TRBV6-5 with TRBJ1-2; TRBD1 agrees at 9 bases. This CDR3 spans 12 amino acids. Germline loops: CDR1 MNHEY, CDR2 SVGAGI. The ends lost 11 bases at V and 3 bases at J; junction bases unmatched: 4.